This TCR beta chain emerged from a study of T cell changes during pregnancy in multiple sclerosis. The assay was immunoSEQ multiplex PCR, and TCRdb's table has in-frame clones only and misses some. The sample includes about 56,000 clones, about nine tenths seen only once; the top ten take less than 0.6%. The receptor was isolated from a female donor with multiple sclerosis, enrolled in a pregnancy study. Sample: CD4+ T cells from peripheral blood mononuclear cells, taken in the third trimester of pregnancy.

CDR3 sequence: CATSRDWTGNTEAFF. As DNA, the CDR3 is TGTGCCACCAGCAGAGATTGGACAGGGAACACTGAAGCTTTCTTT. The chain links TRBV15 to TRBJ1-1; 7 bases align to TRBD1. CDR1 and CDR2 from the germline V gene are LNHNV and YYDKDF (reference sequence). The CDR3 contains 15 residues. With 0 bases clipped from V and 1 base from J, the junction kept 2 bases outside the gene matches. Variable domain in full (rest from reference TRBV15 and TRBJ1-1): DAMVIQNPRYQVTQFGKPVTLSCSQTLNHNVMYWYQQKSSQAPKLLFHYYDKDFNNEADTPDNFQSRRPNTSFCFLDIRSPGLGDTAMYLCATSRDWTGNTEAFFGQGTRLTVV.